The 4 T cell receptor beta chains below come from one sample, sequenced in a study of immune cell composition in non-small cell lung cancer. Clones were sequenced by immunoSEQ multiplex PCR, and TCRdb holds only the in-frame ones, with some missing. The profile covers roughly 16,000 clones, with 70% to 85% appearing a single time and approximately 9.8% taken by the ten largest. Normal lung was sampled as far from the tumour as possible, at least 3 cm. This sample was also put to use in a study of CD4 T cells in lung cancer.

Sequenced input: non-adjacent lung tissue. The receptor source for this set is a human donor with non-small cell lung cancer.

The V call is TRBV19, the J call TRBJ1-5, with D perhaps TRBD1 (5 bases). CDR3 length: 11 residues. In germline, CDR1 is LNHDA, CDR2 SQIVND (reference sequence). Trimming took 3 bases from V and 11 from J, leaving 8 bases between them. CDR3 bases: TGTGCCAGTAGTATGGTAGGGGCCCAGCATTTT. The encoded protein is CASSMVGAQHF.

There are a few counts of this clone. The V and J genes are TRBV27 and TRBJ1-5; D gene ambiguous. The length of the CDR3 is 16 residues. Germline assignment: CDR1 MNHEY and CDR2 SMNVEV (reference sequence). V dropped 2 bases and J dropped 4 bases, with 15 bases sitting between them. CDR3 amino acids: CASSLSSGGKNQPQHF. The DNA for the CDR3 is TGTGCCAGCAGTTTAAGTTCAGGTGGGAAAAATCAGCCCCAGCATTTT.

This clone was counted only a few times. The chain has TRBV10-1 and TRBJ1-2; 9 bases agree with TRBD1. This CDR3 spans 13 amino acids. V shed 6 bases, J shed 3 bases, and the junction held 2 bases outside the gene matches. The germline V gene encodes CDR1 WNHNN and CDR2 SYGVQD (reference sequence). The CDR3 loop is CASSRDRDYGYTF. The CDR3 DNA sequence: TGCGCCAGCAGCCGGGACAGGGACTATGGCTACACCTTC.

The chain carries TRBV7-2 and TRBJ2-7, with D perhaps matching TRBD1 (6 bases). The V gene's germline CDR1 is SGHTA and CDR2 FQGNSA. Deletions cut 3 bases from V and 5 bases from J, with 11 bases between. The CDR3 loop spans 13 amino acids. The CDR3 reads CASSFTGYNEQYF. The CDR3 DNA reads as TGTGCCAGCAGCTTTACAGGGTACAACGAGCAGTACTTC. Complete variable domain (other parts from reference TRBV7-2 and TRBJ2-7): GAGVSQSPSNKVTEKGKDVELRCDPISGHTALYWYRQSLGQGLEFLIYFQGNSAPDKSGLPSDRFSAERTGGSVSTLTIQRTQQEDSAVYLCASSFTGYNEQYFGPGTRLTVT.